This TCR beta chain was captured by sequencing in a study of T cell responses to AZD1222 COVID-19 vaccine. Only in-frame clones appear in the TCRdb table, and some are missing; sequencing was by immunoSEQ multiplex PCR. The sample shows about 66,000 clones, about 90% of them seen only once. The CDR3 extends over 15 amino acids. V was trimmed by 4 bases and J by 1 base, leaving 11 bases between them. Germline values: CDR1 SQVTM, CDR2 ANQGSEA. The source was peripheral blood, collected on day 0 of AZD1222 vaccination. The chain links TRBV29-1 to TRBJ2-6, with a tentative D call TRBD1 (6 bases). The source of this sequence is an adult in good health. The CDR3 region is CSVVLQGSGANVLTF. DNA of the CDR3: TGCAGCGTTGTTCTACAGGGATCTGGGGCCAACGTCCTGACTTTC.